This T cell receptor (beta chain) appears in the sequencing data of a study of siplizumab effects on memory and regulatory T cells. General study points: Unstimulated subsets captured only a minor fraction of alloreactive clones.

With regard to this clone: Its antigen is not identified.

Assay: immunoSEQ multiplex PCR; the TCRdb copy retains only in-frame clones and omits some. Of 70,000 to 100,000 clones in the sample, roughly 96% were seen once. This clonotype originated in a human donor in good health. The source material was naive CD4+ T cells sorted from blood.

In nucleotides, the CDR3 is TGCAGCGCCCCGGGACTCCCGAACACTGAAGCTTTCTTT. Residues: CSAPGLPNTEAFF. This chain joins TRBV29-1 and TRBJ1-1; the D gene is possibly TRBD1 (5 bases). The CDR3 has 13 amino acids. Trimming pared 7 bases from V and 1 base from J, leaving 13 bases between. CDR1 is SQVTM and CDR2 is ANQGSEA in the germline V gene.